Listed here are 31 T cell receptor beta chains from one sample, sequenced in a study of T-cell memory formation after mild COVID-19 (dated by TCRdb to about 2021). Preparation of the library involved 5' RACE. These reads were obtained on an Illumina NovaSeq 6000. TCRdb reprocessing: public reads trimmed at Q25 with fastp, clones called with MiXCR, in-frame beta chains kept. Identical CDR3 protein sequences are pooled into one entry, listed with their most common genes and DNA. For this sample the table gives more than 75,000 distinct CDR3 sequences, of which nearly 25% were detected only once. In total, the top ten clones hold roughly 39% of the sample. Input material: PBMCs or a T cell subset sorted from them (not recorded which). These receptors were collected from a man younger than 35 who had mild COVID-19 (a few samples of this study predate the infection). The sample titles of this study are shuffled in the database, so cell type and time point are left out; the donor was told from shared clones.

V gene TRBV4-3 combines with J gene TRBJ2-1, with 7 bases identical to TRBD2. CDR1 and CDR2 from the germline V gene are LGHNA and YSLEER. The CDR3 is 14 residues long. V dropped 1 base and J dropped 8; count of bases not matched to a gene: 5. CDR3 in amino acids: CASSQVRGGDEQFF. In DNA form, the CDR3 reads TGCGCCAGCAGCCAAGTTCGCGGGGGTGATGAGCAGTTCTTC.

This clonotype was seen a few times. The rearrangement joins TRBV5-1 to TRBJ1-1; a possible D gene is TRBD1 (5 bases). CDR1 is SGHRS and CDR2 is YFSETQ in the germline V gene. This CDR3 spans 14 amino acids. With 0 bases removed from V and 6 bases from J, the gap between germline ends came to 12 bases. The CDR3 sequence is CASSLGWGMAEAFF. CDR3 bases: TGCGCCAGCAGCTTGGGTTGGGGGATGGCTGAAGCTTTCTTT. Full variable domain (remainder filled in from reference TRBV5-1 and TRBJ1-1): KAGVTQTPRYLIKTRGQQVTLSCSPISGHRSVSWYQQTPGQGLQFLFEYFSETQRNKGNFPGRFSGRQFSNSRSEMNVSTLELGDSALYLCASSLGWGMAEAFFGQGTRLTVV.

The chain employs TRBV4-3 and TRBJ1-1; D ambiguous. Germline assignment: CDR1 LGHNA and CDR2 YSLEER. Trimming shortened V by 0 bases and J by 0 bases, and 8 bases separated the two germline ends. The CDR3 totals 15 residues. CDR3 sequence reads: CASSQDKWMNTEAFF. Here the CDR3 DNA reads TGCGCCAGCAGCCAAGATAAGTGGATGAACACTGAAGCTTTCTTT.

The table lists this clonotype with a few counts. In DNA, the CDR3 is TGTGCCAGCGGATACTCCCGGGGGCCCCAGCATTTT. Its translation: CASGYSRGPQHF. This chain links TRBV6-2 or TRBV6-3 with TRBJ1-5; D uncertain. V shed 8 bases and J shed 9 bases, with 14 bases lying between them. From germline, CDR1 is MNHEY and CDR2 SVGEGT. The CDR3 spans 12 residues.

J is TRBJ2-7 and V is TRBV6-6, with unresolved D. The CDR3 has 14 amino acids. Looked up from germline, CDR1 is MNHNY and CDR2 is SVGAGI (reference sequence). The V end lost 7 bases, the J end lost 0 bases, and 13 bases lay between the germline ends. CDR3 in DNA: TGTGCCAGCACCGGTGACACCGGCTCCTACGAGCAGTACGTC. Residues: CASTGDTGSYEQYV.

The rearrangement links TRBV5-1 to TRBJ2-1; perhaps TRBD2 as D (6 bases). V was pared by 4 bases and J by 10 bases, with 12 bases between. Germline V lookup: CDR1 SGHRS, CDR2 YFSETQ. This CDR3 contains 12 residues. The CDR3 bases are TGCGCCAGCAGCGGGGGGTCGGGAGAGCAGTTCTTC. Encoded protein: CASSGGSGEQFF.

This clonotype has a handful of counts. The gene calls are TRBV6-1 and TRBJ2-7; D uncertain. V lost 2 bases, J lost 4 bases, and 6 bases lay in between. The CDR3 sequence is 12 residues long. From germline, CDR1 is MNHNS and CDR2 SASEGT. CDR3 DNA: TGTGCCAGCAGTGAATCAGGTTACGAGCAGTACGTC. Its translation: CASSESGYEQYV.

V and J are TRBV6-2 or TRBV6-3 and TRBJ2-3, with 9 positions matching TRBD1. The CDR3 has 15 amino acids. Trimming took 0 bases from V and 4 from J; bases not matched to a gene: 2. Germline V lookup: CDR1 MNHEY, CDR2 SVGEGT. The CDR3 nucleotides are TGTGCCAGCAGTTACTCGACAGGGGGGTCAGATACGCAGTATTTT. Protein: CASSYSTGGSDTQYF.

The chain is built from TRBV27 and TRBJ1-1; unclear D gene. Trimming removed 2 bases from V and 3 bases from J, with 7 bases in between. This CDR3 comprises 13 residues. CDR1 MNHEY and CDR2 SMNVEV come from the germline V gene (reference sequence). The CDR3 coding sequence is TGTGCCAGCAGTTTAGGGCTTGACACTGAAGCTTTCTTT. Its translation: CASSLGLDTEAFF.

This clonotype was detected a few times. The V call is TRBV7-9, the J call TRBJ1-6, with D unclear. Germline assignment: CDR1 SEHNR and CDR2 FQNEAQ (reference sequence). V gave up 4 bases and J gave up 10 bases, with 11 bases separating them. This CDR3 is 13 amino acids long. CDR3 residues: CASSSWTGSPLHF. CDR3 nucleotide sequence: TGTGCCAGCAGCTCCTGGACCGGGTCACCCCTCCACTTT. Based on the CDR3 plus reference TRBV7-9 and TRBJ1-6, the full variable domain is DTGVSQNPRHKITKRGQNVTFRCDPISEHNRLYWYRQTLGQGPEFLTYFQNEAQLEKSRLLSDRFSAERPKGSFSTLEIQRTEQGDSAMYLCASSSWTGSPLHFGNGTRLTVT.

This clonotype was counted between two and nine times. The rearrangement links TRBV4-1 to TRBJ2-5, with D perhaps matching TRBD1 (6 bases). Per the germline V gene, CDR1 is MGHRA and CDR2 is YSYEKL. Trimming stripped 4 bases from V and 2 bases from J, with 14 bases between. This CDR3 has 15 amino acids. As DNA, the CDR3 is TGCGCCAGCAGCCCCTGGACAGCCGGACAAGAGACCCAGTACTTC. This translates into CASSPWTAGQETQYF.

The chain joins TRBV11-1 to TRBJ2-1; tentatively, D is TRBD2 (6 bases). The CDR3 has 20 residues. Germline V gene sequence: CDR1 SGHAT, CDR2 FQDESV (reference sequence). V was shortened by 1 base and J by 0 bases, with 22 bases between the two germline ends. The CDR3 region has the DNA TGTGCCAGCAGCTTAGGGGTCGGGACGAGACTAGGGTCCTCCTACAATGAGCAGTTCTTC. This translates into CASSLGVGTRLGSSYNEQFF.

This clonotype appeared a few times. The CDR3 loop is CASSPYWVETQYF. CDR3 coding DNA: TGTGCCAGCAGCCCCTATTGGGTGGAGACCCAGTACTTC. This chain uses TRBV6-2 or TRBV6-3 with TRBJ2-5; unclear D gene. The V gene lost 6 bases and the J gene lost 5 bases, with 13 bases spanning the gap. The V gene's germline CDR1 is MNHEY and CDR2 SVGEGT. The CDR3 runs to 13 residues.

This clonotype was observed a few times. The chain employs TRBV21-1 and TRBJ2-2; the D call in the table, TRBD1, was not verified against the DNA. TRBV21-1 represents a pseudogene. This CDR3 contains 12 residues. The CDR3 coding sequence is TGTGCCAGCAGTTACCAGGGCAGGGAGCTGTTTTTT. This codes for CASSYQGRELFF.

The V call is TRBV7-9, the J call TRBJ1-1; 11 bases align to TRBD1. The J segment lost 5 bases and the V segment lost 7 bases, leaving 6 bases of the junction unmatched. Germline V gene data show CDR1 as SEHNR and CDR2 as FQNEAQ (reference sequence). This CDR3 region has 14 residues. CDR3 protein: CASNGQGARTEAFF. The CDR3 DNA sequence: TGTGCCAGCAACGGACAGGGGGCGCGAACTGAAGCTTTCTTT.

The chain couples TRBV28 to TRBJ1-1, with 7 bases fitting TRBD1. The CDR3 consists of 16 residues. Germline V CDR1 and CDR2: MDHEN, SYDVKM. The V segment lost 2 bases and the J segment 7 bases; nucleotides outside the gene matches: 13. CDR3 sequence reads: CASSLRQRGQGHEAFF. Written as DNA, the CDR3 is TGTGCCAGCAGTTTACGACAGAGGGGGCAGGGACATGAAGCTTTCTTT.

This clonotype was counted at least ten times. The chain carries TRBV7-9 and TRBJ2-1; D perhaps matches TRBD2 (6 bases). The CDR3 has 12 residues. V gave up 6 bases and J gave up 7 bases, with 10 bases separating them. Germline V gene sequence: CDR1 SEHNR, CDR2 FQNEAQ (reference sequence). The CDR3 nucleotides are TGTGCCAGCAGTCTAAGCGGGAATGAGCAGTTCTTC. This gives the protein CASSLSGNEQFF.

The chain joins TRBV10-3 to TRBJ1-5; D is unresolved. The CDR3 runs 13 residues. The germline V and J ends were trimmed by 2 bases and 7 bases, with 9 bases remaining between them. The germline V gene has CDR1 ENHRY and CDR2 SYGVKD. For the CDR3, the DNA is TGTGCCATCAGTGAGAAGTCGGAACAGCCCCAGCATTTT. Translation gives CAISEKSEQPQHF.

This rearrangement joins TRBV27 to TRBJ2-7; D perhaps matches TRBD2 (6 bases). The V end was cut by 8 bases, the J end by 5 bases, with 7 bases between. From germline, CDR1 is MNHEY and CDR2 SMNVEV (reference sequence). The CDR3 consists of 10 residues. CDR3 nucleotide sequence: TGTGCCAGCGGGGGGAACGAGCAGTACTTC. It translates to CASGGNEQYF.

There are a few counts of this clonotype. The chain links TRBV4-1 to TRBJ2-5; weak D call: TRBD2 (5 bases). The ends were cut back, 1 base at V and 2 bases at J, with 11 bases in the middle. There are 15 residues in the CDR3. Germline-derived CDR1 and CDR2 are MGHRA and YSYEKL. The CDR3 DNA is TGCGCCAGCAGCCAAGGAGCGAGAGGGCAAGAGACCCAGTACTTC. Its protein is CASSQGARGQETQYF.

This rearrangement joins TRBV7-6 to TRBJ2-1, with TRBD2 as a possible D gene (5 bases). Trimming shortened V by 6 bases and J by 8 bases, and 20 bases separated the two germline ends. The CDR3 is 15 residues long. Germline V CDR1 and CDR2: SGHVS, FNYEAQ. The CDR3 region is CASSYEGDSTDEQFF. The CDR3 DNA reads TGTGCCAGCAGTTATGAGGGAGATTCTACAGATGAGCAGTTCTTC.

There are a few counts of this clonotype. This rearrangement joins TRBV4-1 to TRBJ2-3; D possibly corresponds to TRBD2 (5 bases). V was clipped by 4 bases and J by 1 base, with 12 bases between them. This CDR3 region has 15 residues. Germline-derived CDR1 and CDR2 are MGHRA and YSYEKL. CDR3 residues: CASSPSPAGTDTQYF. The CDR3 nucleotides are TGCGCCAGCAGCCCATCGCCAGCGGGCACAGATACGCAGTATTTT.

This clonotype was counted only a few times. The chain joins TRBV14 to TRBJ2-7, with no clear D. The germline gives CDR1 SGHDN, CDR2 FVKESK. V shed 0 bases and J shed 4 bases, with 19 bases lying between them. This CDR3 region has 17 residues. Written as DNA, the CDR3 is TGTGCCAGCAGCCAAGATCGTGGAACAGAACATTCGTACGAGCAGTACGTC. It yields the protein CASSQDRGTEHSYEQYV.

This clonotype was seen ten or more times. The chain employs TRBV3-1 and TRBJ2-1, with D possibly being TRBD1 (6 bases). CDR1 is LGHDT, CDR2 YNNKEL, per germline (reference sequence). V was pared by 4 bases and J by 7 bases, with 14 bases between. This CDR3 spans 14 amino acids. For the CDR3, the DNA is TGTGCCAGCAGCCCCAGGGGATGGGGGAATGAGCAGTTCTTC. Protein sequence: CASSPRGWGNEQFF.

The chain uses TRBV7-2 and TRBJ1-6; D not certain. CDR3 size: 15 residues. Germline values: CDR1 SGHTA, CDR2 FQGNSA. V lost 1 base, J lost 8 bases, and 12 bases lay in between. CDR3: CASSLGMYIYSPLHF. CDR3 DNA: TGTGCCAGCAGCTTAGGCATGTACATTTATTCACCCCTCCACTTT.

This clonotype was seen a few times. The CDR3 bases are TGTGCCAGCAGCTTATTGTATCAAGAGACCCAGTACTTC. The encoded protein is CASSLLYQETQYF. J is TRBJ2-5 and V is TRBV5-4; no definite D call. CDR1 SGHNT and CDR2 YYREEE come from the germline V gene (reference sequence). The CDR3 is 13 amino acids. Trimming pared 2 bases from V and 2 bases from J, leaving 7 bases between.

This clonotype was observed a handful of times. The chain carries TRBV4-1 and TRBJ1-3; D is possibly TRBD1 (5 bases). The CDR3 totals 15 residues. Trimming cost V 4 bases and J 0 bases, with 10 bases left between them. Germline V CDR1 and CDR2: MGHRA, YSYEKL. The CDR3 region has the DNA TGCGCCAGCAGCCCCGGGGCCTACTCTGGAAACACCATATATTTT. The encoded protein is CASSPGAYSGNTIYF.

This clonotype was counted between two and nine times. This sequence joins TRBV6-5 and TRBJ2-3; weak D call: TRBD2 (5 bases). Germline CDR1 and CDR2: MNHEY and SVGAGI. This CDR3 comprises 15 residues. Between the trimmed V and J ends, which lost 5 bases and 4 bases, there was a span of 16 bases. In nucleotides, the CDR3 is TGTGCCAGCAGTCCGGTGGTGATAGCGCCAGATACGCAGTATTTT. Residues: CASSPVVIAPDTQYF.

The CDR3 protein is CASNSPSRDTETQYF. The CDR3 region has the DNA TGTGCCAGCAATTCACCCTCGCGGGATACCGAGACCCAGTACTTC. This rearrangement joins TRBV12-3 or TRBV12-4 to TRBJ2-5; possibly TRBD2 for D (6 bases). V dropped 7 bases and J dropped 5 bases, with 20 bases sitting between them. The CDR3 has 15 amino acids.

This clonotype has a handful of counts. V usage is TRBV12-3 or TRBV12-4 and J usage is TRBJ2-2; D is perhaps TRBD2 (6 bases). The V end lost 7 bases, the J end lost 6 bases, and 15 bases lay between the germline ends. CDR3 length: 14 amino acids. The CDR3 loop reads CASTIGGTPGELFF. The DNA for the CDR3 is TGTGCCAGCACCATTGGAGGGACCCCCGGGGAGCTGTTTTTT.

In this sample, this clonotype turned up a few times. V and J are TRBV6-1 and TRBJ2-7; 8 bases are a match to TRBD1. The J segment lost 2 bases and the V segment lost 4 bases, leaving 4 bases of the junction unmatched. Germline V gives CDR1 MNHNS, CDR2 SASEGT. The CDR3 runs 14 residues. CDR3 coding DNA: TGTGCCAGCAGTGGATTGACAGGGGCCTACGAGCAGTACGTC. It codes for CASSGLTGAYEQYV.